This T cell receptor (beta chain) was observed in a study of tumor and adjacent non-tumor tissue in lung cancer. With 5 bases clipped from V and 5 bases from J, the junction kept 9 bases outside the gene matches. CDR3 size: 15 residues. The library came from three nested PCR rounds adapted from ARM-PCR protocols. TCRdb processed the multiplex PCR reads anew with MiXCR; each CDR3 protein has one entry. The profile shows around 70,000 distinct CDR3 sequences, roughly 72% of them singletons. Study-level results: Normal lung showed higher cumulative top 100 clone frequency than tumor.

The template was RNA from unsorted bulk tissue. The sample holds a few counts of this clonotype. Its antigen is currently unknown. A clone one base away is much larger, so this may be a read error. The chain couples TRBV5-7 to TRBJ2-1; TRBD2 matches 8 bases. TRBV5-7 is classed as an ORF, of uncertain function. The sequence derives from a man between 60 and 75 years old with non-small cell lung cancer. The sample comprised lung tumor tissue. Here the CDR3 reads CASRDGLATNNEQFF. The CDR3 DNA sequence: TGTGCCAGCAGGGATGGACTAGCTACTAACAATGAGCAGTTCTTC.